The next 10 T cell receptor beta chains were all read from a single sample in a study of T-cell reconstitution after alpha-beta-depleted transplantation in children. Using unique molecular identifiers, the investigators prepared the TCRbeta library. TCRdb re-called the PCR reads through MiXCR, storing one row per CDR3 protein. Among about 690,000 distinct CDR3 sequences, 16% were seen once, and the ten largest hold 0.8% to 1.1%. The sequenced sample was PBMCs from the stem cell graft donor, obtained from the stem cell graft. These receptors were taken from a human donor who donated a stem cell graft to a child with acute myeloid leukemia.

V usage is TRBV4-1 and J usage is TRBJ2-3, with D unclear. Germline CDR1 and CDR2: MGHRA and YSYEKL. The CDR3 sequence is 13 residues long. V lost 3 bases, J lost 7 bases, and 11 bases lay in between. DNA for the CDR3: TGCGCCAGCAGCCATCCCAGTCTTAATACGCAGTATTTT. Its protein product is CASSHPSLNTQYF.

This clonotype has just a few counts. The V gene is TRBV12-3 or TRBV12-4, the J gene TRBJ2-2; 13 bases are a match to TRBD2. J gave up 4 bases and V 5 bases, and 7 bases lay outside the gene matches. This CDR3 comprises 17 residues. The CDR3 region is CASSRTSGGRATGELFF. The CDR3 DNA sequence: TGTGCCAGCAGTCGGACTAGCGGGGGCCGGGCCACCGGGGAGCTGTTTTTT.

This clonotype occurred a few times. This chain uses TRBV5-5 with TRBJ2-7; TRBD2 might be the D (6 bases). The germline V and J ends were trimmed by 3 bases and 1 base, with 11 bases remaining between them. The CDR3 loop spans 14 amino acids. Per the germline V gene, CDR1 is SGHKS and CDR2 is YYEKEE (reference sequence). As DNA, the CDR3 is TGTGCCAGCAGCTGGGACTTCGGGTCCTACGAGCAGTACTTC. Translation gives CASSWDFGSYEQYF.

J is TRBJ2-2 and V is TRBV12-3 or TRBV12-4; D possibly corresponds to TRBD2 (6 bases). V was cut by 2 bases and J by 0 bases, with 10 bases left in between. The CDR3 spans 16 residues. CDR3: CASSLRRGANTGELFF. Here the CDR3 DNA reads TGTGCCAGCAGTTTAAGGCGGGGTGCGAACACCGGGGAGCTGTTTTTT.

This chain uses TRBV7-8 with TRBJ1-5, with 7 bases lining up with TRBD1. This CDR3 comprises 15 residues. V was pared by 5 bases and J by 6 bases, with 10 bases of the junction left unmatched. Germline CDR1 SGHVS, CDR2 FQNEAQ. The CDR3 nucleotides read TGTGCCAGCAGCCCAACACAGGGGTTAGGTCAGCCCCAGCATTTT. Its protein is CASSPTQGLGQPQHF.

This clonotype was seen repeatedly, ten times or more. This sequence joins TRBV20-1 and TRBJ2-7; the D gene is possibly TRBD1 (5 bases). Trimming took 0 bases from V and 2 from J, leaving 14 bases between them. This CDR3 is built from 15 residues. The V gene's germline CDR1 is DFQATT and CDR2 SNEGSKA (reference sequence). CDR3 nucleotide sequence: TGCAGTGCTAGAGATCTAACAGGCCGAACCTACGAGCAGTACTTC. It yields the protein CSARDLTGRTYEQYF.

The sample holds many counts of this clonotype. The gene calls are TRBV4-3 and TRBJ2-1; 7 bases match TRBD2. In germline, CDR1 is LGHNA, CDR2 YSLEER. With 5 bases clipped from V and 6 bases from J, the junction kept 4 bases outside the gene matches. This CDR3 is built from 13 residues. The CDR3 sequence: CASSWGEGNEQFF. For the CDR3, the DNA is TGCGCCAGCAGCTGGGGGGAGGGCAATGAGCAGTTCTTC.

There are many counts of this clonotype. This chain uses TRBV20-1 with TRBJ2-7; 10 positions agree with TRBD2. This CDR3 is built from 15 residues. V was clipped by 6 bases and J by 1 base; unmatched bases: 9. Germline-derived CDR1 and CDR2 are DFQATT and SNEGSKA (reference sequence). CDR3 sequence (DNA): TGCAGTGCATTGCTAGCGGGGGTCTCGTCCTACGAGCAGTACGTC. Translation: CSALLAGVSSYEQYV.

Of note for this clonotype: This may stem from a read error, because a much larger clone lies one nucleotide away. The chain is built from TRBV20-1 and TRBJ2-5; TRBD2 matches 8 bases. V gave up 6 bases and J gave up 5 bases; unmatched junction bases: 20. Germline V gene sequence: CDR1 DFQATT, CDR2 SNEGSKA (reference sequence). This CDR3 contains 17 residues. CDR3 in DNA: TGCAGTGCCCATCTTCCGGGACTAGTGTCGGAGGGGGAGACCCAGTACTTC. Translated: CSAHLPGLVSEGETQYF.

Of note for this clonotype: Just one base apart from a much larger clone, this may be a read error. The chain links TRBV20-1 to TRBJ2-7; either TRBD1 or TRBD2 may supply D (5 bases each). The length of the CDR3 is 14 residues. Germline V lookup: CDR1 DFQATT, CDR2 SNEGSKA (reference sequence). The CDR3 spells CTASRSGSSYEQYF. The CDR3 DNA sequence: TGCACTGCTAGCCGATCAGGGTCTTCCTACGAGCAGTACTTC.